The 16 T cell receptor beta chains below were found in one sample sequenced in a study of neoadjuvant anti-PD-1 for oral cavity cancer. The time point was: after neoadjuvant nivolumab, at surgical resection. Sequenced by immunoSEQ multiplex PCR; TCRdb stores in-frame clones only, minus some. Counted here are thousands of clones, more than 70% occurring once; the ten biggest clones make up 4%. The starting material was PBMCs, obtained after nivolumab (anti-PD-1) treatment. The receptors here all came from a person between 35 and 79 years old with oral cavity squamous cell carcinoma.

V gene TRBV6-1 combines with J gene TRBJ1-2, with TRBD1 matching 7 bases. V lost 0 bases, J lost 5 bases, and 6 bases stayed unmatched. The CDR3 is 15 residues long. The germline CDR1 and CDR2 sequences are MNHNS and SASEGT. CDR3 bases: TGTGCCAGCAGTGAAGCGGACGACAGGGTTTATGGCTACACCTTC. Its translation is CASSEADDRVYGYTF.

J is TRBJ2-3 and V is TRBV2; no definite D call. V lost 0 bases to trimming and J lost 5 bases, with 0 bases between them. Germline CDR1 and CDR2: SNHLY and FYNNEI. This CDR3 region has 11 residues. CDR3 amino acids: CASSEADTQYF. As DNA, the CDR3 is TGTGCCAGCAGTGAAGCAGATACGCAGTATTTT.

V usage is TRBV5-6 and J usage is TRBJ2-7; D is ambiguous. The CDR3 totals 14 residues. Germline V gene sequence: CDR1 SGHDT, CDR2 YYEEEE. The V and J ends lost 4 bases and 3 bases respectively, with 14 bases between them. DNA of the CDR3: TGTGCCAGCAGCCTGGGTGCCAGGCACTACGAGCAGTACTTC. It encodes CASSLGARHYEQYF.

This chain joins TRBV4-1 and TRBJ2-1, with D uncertain. This CDR3 region has 14 residues. With 4 bases removed from V and 2 bases from J, the gap between germline ends came to 9 bases. Germline V gene sequence: CDR1 MGHRA, CDR2 YSYEKL. As DNA, the CDR3 is TGCGCCAGCAGCCTCGCCGCTCCCTACAATGAGCAGTTCTTC. It yields the protein CASSLAAPYNEQFF.

The chain links TRBV11-2 to TRBJ1-1; D is perhaps TRBD1 (6 bases). The germline V gene has CDR1 SGHAT and CDR2 FQNNGV. The CDR3 covers 13 residues. The V gene lost 8 bases and the J gene lost 1 base, with 11 bases spanning the gap. DNA for the CDR3: TGTGCCAGCGCACAGGGTCGGAACACTGAAGCTTTCTTT. It codes for CASAQGRNTEAFF.

V gene TRBV7-8 combines with J gene TRBJ2-5; 14 nucleotides agree with TRBD2. The J segment lost 4 bases and the V segment lost 5 bases, leaving 9 bases of the junction unmatched. Germline V gives CDR1 SGHVS, CDR2 FQNEAQ. The CDR3 contains 17 residues. CDR3 residues: CASSPTSGTSGRETQYF. The CDR3 region has the DNA TGTGCCAGCAGCCCGACTTCCGGGACTAGCGGGAGAGAGACCCAGTACTTC.

The V and J genes are TRBV6-6 and TRBJ1-1, with D unresolved. V gave up 1 base and J gave up 1 base, with 10 bases separating them. Germline values: CDR1 MNHNY, CDR2 SVGAGI (reference sequence). The CDR3 totals 15 residues. The CDR3 bases are TGTGCCAGCAGTTACTGGTCGGGAAGGAACACTGAAGCTTTCTTT. Protein: CASSYWSGRNTEAFF.

The CDR3 nucleotides read TGCGCCAGCAGCCCAATTGGCGAACCTAACACTGAAGCTTTCTTT. As protein: CASSPIGEPNTEAFF. The chain uses TRBV4-1 and TRBJ1-1; D gene uncertain. CDR3 size: 15 residues. With 4 bases removed from V and 2 bases from J, the gap between germline ends came to 14 bases. Germline V lookup: CDR1 MGHRA, CDR2 YSYEKL.

The gene calls are TRBV7-2 and TRBJ2-3; TRBD2 matches at 7 bases. The CDR3 spans 15 residues. V lost 2 bases, J lost 1 base, and 3 bases stayed unmatched. CDR1 and CDR2 (germline): SGHTA, FQGNSA. CDR3 in DNA: TGTGCCAGCAGCTTAACTCGGGGGGGCACAGATACGCAGTATTTT. Its protein product is CASSLTRGGTDTQYF.

The chain couples TRBV28 to TRBJ1-6, with 8 nucleotides matching TRBD1. V dropped 5 bases and J dropped 9; count of bases not matched to a gene: 12. This CDR3 region has 16 residues. The V gene's germline CDR1 is MDHEN and CDR2 SYDVKM. This CDR3 is CASSSFPQGASSPLHF. The CDR3, as DNA: TGTGCCAGCAGTAGTTTCCCTCAGGGGGCAAGTTCACCCCTCCACTTT.

The chain joins TRBV7-8 to TRBJ1-6; 7 bases fit TRBD1. Germline CDR1 is SGHVS and CDR2 is FQNEAQ. The CDR3 is made up of 14 amino acids. Trimming at V came to 4 bases and at J to 8 bases, leaving 5 bases not matched to a gene. The CDR3 region has the DNA TGTGCCAGCAGCTCACAGGGGTGGGATTCACCCCTCCACTTT. As protein: CASSSQGWDSPLHF.

V usage is TRBV2 and J usage is TRBJ2-2; tentative D call: TRBD2 (5 bases). Trimming stripped 9 bases from V and 0 bases from J, with 17 bases between. The CDR3 extends over 16 amino acids. In germline, CDR1 is SNHLY, CDR2 FYNNEI. In DNA, the CDR3 is TGTGCCAGTAAGGGAACCCAGCGGACGAACACCGGGGAGCTGTTTTTT. Its translation is CASKGTQRTNTGELFF.

V gene TRBV6-1 combines with J gene TRBJ2-7, with D unclear. Germline-derived CDR1 and CDR2 are MNHNS and SASEGT. V was trimmed by 6 bases and J by 0 bases, leaving 9 bases between them. The CDR3 runs to 13 residues. The CDR3 protein is CASRPGSSYEQYF. In DNA, the CDR3 is TGTGCCAGCAGGCCCGGTAGCTCCTACGAGCAGTACTTC.

The CDR3 coding sequence is TGCGCCAGCAGCCCGGGGGTGGGGGACAATGAGCAGTTCTTC. Amino acids: CASSPGVGDNEQFF. J is TRBJ2-1 and V is TRBV4-1, with D maybe TRBD2 (6 bases). V lost 4 bases, J lost 5 bases, and 12 bases lay in between. CDR3 length equals 14 residues. CDR1 and CDR2 (germline): MGHRA, YSYEKL.

The chain combines TRBV2 with TRBJ1-5; D remains unclear. The CDR3 is made up of 13 amino acids. Trimming took off 6 bases at V and 0 bases at J, with 6 bases between the two ends. From germline, CDR1 is SNHLY and CDR2 FYNNEI. The CDR3 reads CASRSFSNQPQHF. In DNA form, the CDR3 reads TGTGCCAGCAGATCTTTTAGCAATCAGCCCCAGCATTTT.

The CDR3 region has the DNA TGTGCCAGCAATCGGGACAGTAGTTTCAATCAGCCCCAGCATTTT. Translating gives CASNRDSSFNQPQHF. The gene calls are TRBV2 and TRBJ1-5; 7 positions match TRBD1. Losses at the gene ends were 7 bases for V and 3 bases for J; bases not matched to a gene: 9. The germline gives CDR1 SNHLY, CDR2 FYNNEI. The length of the CDR3 is 15 residues. Full variable domain (rest looked up from reference TRBV2 and TRBJ1-5): EPEVTQTPSHQVTQMGQEVILRCVPISNHLYFYWYRQILGQKVEFLVSFYNNEISEKSEIFDDQFSVERPDGSNFTLKIRSTKLEDSAMYFCASNRDSSFNQPQHFGDGTRLSIL.